The clone carrying this T cell receptor beta chain has just a few counts. Germline V CDR1 and CDR2: SGHDT, YYEEEE. V shed 6 bases, J shed 3 bases, and the junction held 11 bases outside the gene matches. The CDR3 contains 15 residues. The data originate from a study of beta chain features in type 1 diabetes. Of the isolated RNA, all was reverse transcribed, and so the sequenced material was expressed TCRB transcripts. Clones were read by immunoSEQ multiplex PCR, and TCRdb kept only the in-frame ones, dropping some. The table includes about 250,000 clones, less than 15% detected once. The rearrangement joins TRBV5-6 to TRBJ2-7; 8 bases align to TRBD1. This TCR derives from a woman aged 40 to 55 in good health. The specimen was naive CD4+ T cells from blood. The CDR3 region is CASKSWDRPLYEQYF. The DNA of the CDR3 is TGTGCCAGCAAATCCTGGGACAGGCCTCTCTACGAGCAGTACTTC.